These 5 T cell receptor beta chains were all obtained from the same sample, sequenced in a study of CD8 T cells in ankylosing spondylitis. Each CDR3 protein gets one entry after TCRdb re-called the 5' RACE reads with MiXCR. The sample consists of around 120,000 distinct CDR3 sequences, 20% to 30% of them appearing once. Sequencing used synovial fluid, either unsorted or a sorted T cell fraction (not recorded which). The receptors stem from a male donor with ankylosing spondylitis.

V is TRBV11-3 and J is TRBJ2-3, with D possibly TRBD2 on 5 matching bases. This CDR3 comprises 13 residues. Germline loops: CDR1 SGHNT, CDR2 YENEEA. V lost 3 bases and J lost 4, with 8 bases in between. The CDR3 DNA reads TGTGCCAGCAGCTTTGGGGAGCCAGATACGCAGTATTTT. It is translated as CASSFGEPDTQYF.

This sequence joins TRBV29-1 and TRBJ2-1; 8 nucleotides agree with TRBD1. The CDR3 sequence is 13 residues long. Losses at the gene ends were 7 bases for V and 9 bases for J; bases not matched to a gene: 11. The germline V gene encodes CDR1 SQVTM and CDR2 ANQGSEA. The CDR3 nucleotides are TGCAGCGGACAGGGGTTCGTCAGCGCTGAGCAGTTCTTC. This codes for CSGQGFVSAEQFF.

This sequence joins TRBV2 and TRBJ1-5, with D possibly matching TRBD1 (6 bases). Germline V gives CDR1 SNHLY, CDR2 FYNNEI. V lost 7 bases to trimming and J lost 6 bases, with 19 bases between them. CDR3 size: 15 residues. The CDR3 is CASTQTGIKGQPQHF. CDR3 coding DNA: TGTGCCAGCACCCAAACAGGGATTAAGGGTCAGCCCCAGCATTTT. The full variable domain, completed using reference TRBV2 and TRBJ1-5, is EPEVTQTPSHQVTQMGQEVILRCVPISNHLYFYWYRQILGQKVEFLVSFYNNEISEKSEIFDDQFSVERPDGSNFTLKIRSTKLEDSAMYFCASTQTGIKGQPQHFGDGTRLSIL.

This clonotype was seen more than once but under ten times. The V and J genes are TRBV20-1 and TRBJ2-1, with 13 bases identical to TRBD2. V was clipped by 4 bases and J by 8 bases; unmatched bases: 14. Germline-derived CDR1 and CDR2 are DFQATT and SNEGSKA (reference sequence). This CDR3 has 17 amino acids. The chain's CDR3 is CSATGLAGVFKRDEQFF. CDR3 in DNA: TGCAGTGCTACTGGACTAGCGGGAGTATTCAAACGCGATGAGCAGTTCTTC.

There are many counts of this clonotype. The chain is built from TRBV28 and TRBJ2-7; D possibly uses TRBD1 or TRBD2 (5 bases each). Germline CDR1 MDHEN, CDR2 SYDVKM. The ends were cut back, 7 bases at V and 3 bases at J, with 13 bases in the middle. This CDR3 is 13 amino acids long. CDR3: CASNPGQNYEQYF. Written as DNA, the CDR3 is TGTGCCAGCAACCCGGGGCAGAACTACGAGCAGTACTTC.